This entry features one TCR beta chain sequence. This sample was taken from a study of CD4 and CD8 cells across lung adenocarcinoma regions. Localized lung adenocarcinoma, a non-small cell lung cancer, affected the donors. Germline values: CDR1 MNHEY, CDR2 SVGAGI. The CDR3 runs to 14 residues. MiXCR, run by TCRdb on the PCR reads, gives a single entry per CDR3 protein. The sample consists of under 10,000 distinct CDR3 sequences, roughly 56% of them appearing once. This chain uses TRBV6-5 with TRBJ2-3; D gene uncertain. The DNA matches TRBJ2-5 better at its end, which makes the J call doubtful. The sequenced material came from CD4+ T cells from the center of a lung tumor. This sequence originates from a female donor with lung adenocarcinoma. The CD4 and CD8 labels of this study may be unreliable. This CDR3 is CASSFTASLETQYF. CDR3 DNA: TGTGCCAGCAGTTTCACAGCCTCCTTGGAGACCCAGTACTTC.